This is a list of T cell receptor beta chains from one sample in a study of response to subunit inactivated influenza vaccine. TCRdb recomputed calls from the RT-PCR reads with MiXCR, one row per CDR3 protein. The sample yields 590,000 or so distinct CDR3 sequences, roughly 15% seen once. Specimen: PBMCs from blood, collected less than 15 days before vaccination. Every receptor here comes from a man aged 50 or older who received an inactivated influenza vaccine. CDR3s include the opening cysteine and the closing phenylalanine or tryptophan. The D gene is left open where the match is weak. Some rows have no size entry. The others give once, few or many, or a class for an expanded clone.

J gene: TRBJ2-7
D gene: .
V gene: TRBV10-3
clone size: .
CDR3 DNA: TGTGCCATCAGCTTTAAAGCCGGGACACCCTACGAGCAGTACTTC
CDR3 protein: CAISFKAGTPYEQYF

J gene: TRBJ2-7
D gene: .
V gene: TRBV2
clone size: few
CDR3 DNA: TGTGCCAGCCTGGCAGGGGCCTCCTACGAGCAGTACTTC
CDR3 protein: CASLAGASYEQYF

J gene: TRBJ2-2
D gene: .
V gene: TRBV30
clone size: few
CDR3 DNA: TGTGCCTGGAGTGTACGGGGGGAGCTGTTTTTT
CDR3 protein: CAWSVRGELFF

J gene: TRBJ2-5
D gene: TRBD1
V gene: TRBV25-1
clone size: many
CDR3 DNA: TGTGCCAGCAGTGAATATTCGTGGACAGGGCACCAAGAGACCCAGTACTTC
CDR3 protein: CASSEYSWTGHQETQYF

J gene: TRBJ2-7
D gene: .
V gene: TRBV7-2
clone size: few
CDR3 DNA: TGTGCCAGCAGCTTAGGCCCCGGGACACCATTCTCCTACGAGCAGTACTTC
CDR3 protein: CASSLGPGTPFSYEQYF

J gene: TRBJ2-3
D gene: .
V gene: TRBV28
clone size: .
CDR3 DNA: TGTGCCAGCAGTTTACCCTCGACTGGGGCAGATACGCAGTATTTT
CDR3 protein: CASSLPSTGADTQYF

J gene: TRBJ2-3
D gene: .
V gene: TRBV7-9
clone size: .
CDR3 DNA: TGTGCCAGCAGTTCCCCCGCGGGCTTAATCACAGATACGCAGTATTTT
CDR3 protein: CASSSPAGLITDTQYF

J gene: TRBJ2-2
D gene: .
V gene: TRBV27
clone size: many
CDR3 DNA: TGTGCCAGCAGCCCCCAAGTCGAGGGCACCGGGGAGCTGTTTTTT
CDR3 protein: CASSPQVEGTGELFF

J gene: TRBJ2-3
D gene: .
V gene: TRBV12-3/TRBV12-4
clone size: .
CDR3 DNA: TGTGCCAGCAGCAAACAGGGATCACACACAGATACGCAGTATTTT
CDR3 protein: CASSKQGSHTDTQYF

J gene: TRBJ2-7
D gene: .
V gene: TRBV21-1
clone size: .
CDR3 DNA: TGTGCCAGCAGCAAGTGGTCCGTAGCGGAGGATCTTAGCTCCTACGAGCAGTACTTC
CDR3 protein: CASSKWSVAEDLSSYEQYF

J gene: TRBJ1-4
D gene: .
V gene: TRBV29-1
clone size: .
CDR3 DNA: TGCAGCGTACAGGCAGCATCTGAAAAACTGTTTTTT
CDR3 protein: CSVQAASEKLFF

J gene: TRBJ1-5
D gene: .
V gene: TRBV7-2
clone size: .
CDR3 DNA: TGTGCCAGCAGCTCACAGACTGACAGAAGGGGTCAGCCCCAGCATTTT
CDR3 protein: CASSSQTDRRGQPQHF

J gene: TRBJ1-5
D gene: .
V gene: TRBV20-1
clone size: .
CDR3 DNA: TGCAGTGCTACTACAGACGGCCCCTCTAGCAATCAGCCCCAGCATTTT
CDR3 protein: CSATTDGPSSNQPQHF

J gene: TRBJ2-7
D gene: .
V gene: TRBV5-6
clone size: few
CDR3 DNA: TGTGCCAGCAGCTTCGAGGGTACTGACGAGCAGTACTTC
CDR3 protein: CASSFEGTDEQYF

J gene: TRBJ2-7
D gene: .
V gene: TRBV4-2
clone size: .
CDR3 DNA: TGTGCCAGCAGCCAAGAGACCCCAGCCCCCTACGAGCAGTACTTC
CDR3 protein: CASSQETPAPYEQYF

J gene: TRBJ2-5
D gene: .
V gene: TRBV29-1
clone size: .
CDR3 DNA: TGCAGCGTTGAAGGAATGAGGGGGGAGACCCAGTACTTC
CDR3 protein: CSVEGMRGETQYF

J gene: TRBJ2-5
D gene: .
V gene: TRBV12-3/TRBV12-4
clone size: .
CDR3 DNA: TGTGCCAGCAGTGATACTAGCCTGGTTGGTCGGGAGACCCAGTACTTC
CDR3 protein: CASSDTSLVGRETQYF

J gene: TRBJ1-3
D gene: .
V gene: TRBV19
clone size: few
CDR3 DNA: TGTGCCAGTACAGGGTTCTCTGGAAACACCATATATTTT
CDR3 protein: CASTGFSGNTIYF

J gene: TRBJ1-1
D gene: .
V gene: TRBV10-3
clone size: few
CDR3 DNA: TGTGCCATCAGACCCGGGGCCTCGAACACTGAAGCTTTCTTT
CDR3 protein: CAIRPGASNTEAFF

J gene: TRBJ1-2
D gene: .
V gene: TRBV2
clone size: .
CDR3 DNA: TGTGCCAGCAGTGCCACAGGGTTCTATGGCTACACCTTC
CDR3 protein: CASSATGFYGYTF

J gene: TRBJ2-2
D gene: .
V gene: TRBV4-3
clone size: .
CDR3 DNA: TGCGCCAGCAGCCCAGACGTGGCGGCCACCGGGGAGCTGTTTTTT
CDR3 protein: CASSPDVAATGELFF

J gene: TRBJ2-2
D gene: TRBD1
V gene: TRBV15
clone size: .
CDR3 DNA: TGTGCCACCAGCAGCTGGGACAGGGGCACCGGGGAGCTGTTTTTT
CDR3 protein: CATSSWDRGTGELFF

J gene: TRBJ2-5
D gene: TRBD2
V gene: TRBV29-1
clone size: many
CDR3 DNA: TGCAGCGTTGCCTACCGCCGGAGCGGGGGGGGAGAGACCCAGTACTTC
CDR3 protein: CSVAYRRSGGGETQYF

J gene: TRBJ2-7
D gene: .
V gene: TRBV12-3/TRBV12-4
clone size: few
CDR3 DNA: TGTGCCAGCAGAGAACCCGGGGGCGAGCAGTACTTC
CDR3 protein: CASREPGGEQYF

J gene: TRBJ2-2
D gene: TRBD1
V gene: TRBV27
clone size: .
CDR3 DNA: TGTGCCAGCAGTTTATCGTGGACAGGGGGCCGCGGCACCGGGGAGCTGTTTTTT
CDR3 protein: CASSLSWTGGRGTGELFF